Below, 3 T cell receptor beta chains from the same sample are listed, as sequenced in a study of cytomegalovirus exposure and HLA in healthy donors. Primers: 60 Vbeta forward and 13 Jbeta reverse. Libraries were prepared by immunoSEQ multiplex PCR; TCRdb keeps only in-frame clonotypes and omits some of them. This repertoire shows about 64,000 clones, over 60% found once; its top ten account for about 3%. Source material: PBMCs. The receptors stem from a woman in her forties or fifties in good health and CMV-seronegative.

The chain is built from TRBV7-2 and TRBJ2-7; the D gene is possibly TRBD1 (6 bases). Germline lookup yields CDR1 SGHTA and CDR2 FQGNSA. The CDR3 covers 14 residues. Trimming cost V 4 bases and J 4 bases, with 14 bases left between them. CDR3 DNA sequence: TGTGCCAGCAGCTGGGACATAAGAATTTACGAGCAGTACTTC. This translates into CASSWDIRIYEQYF. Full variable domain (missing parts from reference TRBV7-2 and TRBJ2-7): GAGVSQSPSNKVTEKGKDVELRCDPISGHTALYWYRQSLGQGLEFLIYFQGNSAPDKSGLPSDRFSAERTGGSVSTLTIQRTQQEDSAVYLCASSWDIRIYEQYFGPGTRLTVT.

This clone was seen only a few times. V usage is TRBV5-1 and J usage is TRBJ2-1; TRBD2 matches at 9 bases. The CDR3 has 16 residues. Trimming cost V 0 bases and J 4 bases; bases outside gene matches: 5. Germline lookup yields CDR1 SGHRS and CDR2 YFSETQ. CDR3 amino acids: CASSLAAGGPYNEQFF. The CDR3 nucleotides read TGCGCCAGCAGCTTGGCCGCGGGAGGGCCTTACAATGAGCAGTTCTTC.

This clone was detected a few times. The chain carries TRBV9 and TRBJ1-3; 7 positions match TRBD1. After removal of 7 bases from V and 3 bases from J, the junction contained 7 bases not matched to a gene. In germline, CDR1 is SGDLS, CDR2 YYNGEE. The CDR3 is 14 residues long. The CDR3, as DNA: TGTGCCAGCTCACAGGGGATTGATGGAAACACCATATATTTT. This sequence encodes CASSQGIDGNTIYF.